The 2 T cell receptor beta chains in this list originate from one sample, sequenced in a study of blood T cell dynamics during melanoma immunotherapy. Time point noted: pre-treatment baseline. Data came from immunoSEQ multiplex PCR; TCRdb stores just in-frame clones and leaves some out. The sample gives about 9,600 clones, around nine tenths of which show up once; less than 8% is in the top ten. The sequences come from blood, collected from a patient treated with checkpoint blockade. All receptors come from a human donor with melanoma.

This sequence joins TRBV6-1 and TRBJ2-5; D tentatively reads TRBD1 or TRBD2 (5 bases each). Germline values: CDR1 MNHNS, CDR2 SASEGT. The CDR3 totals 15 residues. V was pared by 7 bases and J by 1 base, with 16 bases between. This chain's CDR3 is CASTPVRGLQETQYF. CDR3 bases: TGTGCCAGCACCCCAGTTCGGGGCCTCCAAGAGACCCAGTACTTC.

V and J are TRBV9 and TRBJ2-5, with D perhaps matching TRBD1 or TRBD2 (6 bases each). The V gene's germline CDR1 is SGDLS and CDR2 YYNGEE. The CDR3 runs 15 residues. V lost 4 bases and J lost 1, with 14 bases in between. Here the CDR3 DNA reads TGTGCCAGCAGCCCCGGCCGGGGGCGCCAAGAGACCCAGTACTTC. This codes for CASSPGRGRQETQYF.